The 15 T cell receptor beta chains given below trace back to one sample, sequenced in a study of PD-L1 blockade in urothelial cancer. Assay: immunoSEQ multiplex PCR; the TCRdb copy retains only in-frame clones and omits some. The sample has 130,000 or so clones, roughly 80% seen once. Sample time point: pretreatment peripheral blood. Here the sequenced sample was PBMCs, taken around atezolizumab (anti-PD-L1) treatment. Receptors were obtained from a man in his forties or fifties with urothelial cancer.

The rearrangement uses TRBV4-2 and TRBJ1-1; D not resolved. Deletions cut 0 bases from V and 2 bases from J, with 4 bases between. The CDR3 is made up of 13 amino acids. CDR1 is LGHNA, CDR2 YNFKEQ, per germline. CDR3 nucleotide sequence: TGTGCCAGCAGCCAAGAGCGTAACACTGAAGCTTTCTTT. Translating it yields CASSQERNTEAFF.

The chain joins TRBV11-2 to TRBJ2-2; D is perhaps TRBD1 (6 bases). Looked up from germline, CDR1 is SGHAT and CDR2 is FQNNGV. This CDR3 region has 13 residues. V dropped 6 bases and J dropped 9 bases, with 14 bases sitting between them. CDR3 in amino acids: CASRQSQGRELFF. CDR3 DNA sequence: TGTGCCAGCAGACAGTCACAGGGTAGGGAGCTGTTTTTT.

In its sample, this clone was seen a few times. V is TRBV19 and J is TRBJ2-1; 13 positions match TRBD2. The CDR3 length is 18 residues. V shed 3 bases and J 4 bases; nucleotides not matched to a gene: 9. From germline, CDR1 is LNHDA and CDR2 SQIVND (reference sequence). CDR3 loop: CASSMEWTSGSGYNEQFF. For the CDR3, the DNA is TGTGCCAGTAGTATGGAATGGACTAGCGGGAGCGGATACAATGAGCAGTTCTTC.

In its sample, this clone was seen a few times. This chain uses TRBV5-4 with TRBJ1-2; 8 nucleotides line up with TRBD1. The germline CDR1 and CDR2 sequences are SGHNT and YYREEE (reference sequence). The CDR3 covers 13 residues. Unmatched junction bases numbered 4, after V lost 4 bases and J lost 5 bases. The CDR3 coding sequence is TGTGCCAGCAGCACGGACAGGGAGTATGGCTACACCTTC. Amino acids: CASSTDREYGYTF.

The chain joins TRBV6-5 to TRBJ2-7, with D perhaps TRBD2 (7 bases). The CDR3 has 12 residues. Trimming removed 6 bases from V and 7 bases from J, with 13 bases in between. Germline CDR1 is MNHEY and CDR2 is SVGAGI. CDR3 residues: CASSNEGGEQYF. The CDR3 region has the DNA TGTGCCAGCAGCAATGAGGGGGGGGAGCAGTACTTC.

Note on this clone: Other DNA sequences in this specimen translate into the identical CDR3. The chain couples TRBV28 to TRBJ1-5; unclear D gene. CDR1 is MDHEN and CDR2 is SYDVKM in the germline V gene. V was trimmed by 1 base and J by 2 bases, leaving 3 bases between them. The CDR3 runs 13 residues. CDR3 region: CASSLSGNQPQHF. The CDR3 DNA follows: TGTGCCAGCAGTTTATCGGGCAATCAGCCCCAGCATTTT.

The rearrangement uses TRBV6-5 and TRBJ2-7; the match to TRBD2 covers 13 bases. The CDR3 has 15 amino acids. Germline CDR1 is MNHEY and CDR2 is SVGAGI. The junction had 3 bases not matched to a gene; V was cut back by 4 bases and J by 3 bases. The CDR3: CASSWTSGSYYEQYF. In nucleotides, the CDR3 is TGTGCCAGCAGTTGGACTAGCGGGAGTTACTACGAGCAGTACTTC.

The CDR3 loop reads CASSVIAAMGADTQYF. The DNA of the CDR3 is TGTGCCAGCAGTGTAATAGCGGCCATGGGCGCAGATACGCAGTATTTT. The genes are TRBV6-1 and TRBJ2-3; TRBD2 is a possible D gene (6 bases). The germline V gene has CDR1 MNHNS and CDR2 SASEGT. The CDR3 contains 16 residues. The V end was cut by 4 bases, the J end by 4 bases, with 18 bases between.

The rearrangement uses TRBV15 and TRBJ2-3, with unresolved D. V dropped 0 bases and J dropped 5 bases, with 9 bases sitting between them. The CDR3 consists of 14 residues. Germline CDR1 and CDR2: LNHNV and YYDKDF (reference sequence). The CDR3 sequence is CATSRDRPGDTQYF. CDR3 sequence (DNA): TGTGCCACCAGCAGAGACCGCCCAGGAGATACGCAGTATTTT. Looking up the rest from reference TRBV15 and TRBJ2-3 gives the full variable domain: DAMVIQNPRYQVTQFGKPVTLSCSQTLNHNVMYWYQQKSSQAPKLLFHYYDKDFNNEADTPDNFQSRRPNTSFCFLDIRSPGLGDTAMYLCATSRDRPGDTQYFGPGTRLTVL.

The J gene is TRBJ2-7, the V gene TRBV5-5, with D possibly matching TRBD2 (6 bases). The V gene's germline CDR1 is SGHKS and CDR2 YYEKEE (reference sequence). Trimming stripped 6 bases from V and 4 bases from J, with 17 bases between. The CDR3 has 14 residues. The CDR3 DNA reads as TGTGCCAGCACCCCTAGCGTGAGCAAATACGAGCAGTACTTC. It yields the protein CASTPSVSKYEQYF.

The chain couples TRBV5-1 to TRBJ2-7, with D tentatively TRBD1 (6 bases). The CDR3 covers 12 residues. In germline, CDR1 is SGHRS, CDR2 YFSETQ. The V gene lost 4 bases and the J gene lost 4 bases, with 9 bases spanning the gap. The CDR3 region is CASSRDTYEQYF. The CDR3 bases are TGCGCCAGCAGCCGGGACACTTACGAGCAGTACTTC.

The sample holds one count of this clone. V usage is TRBV18 and J usage is TRBJ1-5; D is ambiguous. This CDR3 is 12 amino acids long. V was clipped by 4 bases and J by 8 bases, with 9 bases between them. Per the germline V gene, CDR1 is KGHSH and CDR2 is LQKENI. In nucleotides, the CDR3 is TGTGCCAGCTCACGCTTAGGAGAGCCCCAGCATTTT. Protein product: CASSRLGEPQHF.

The chain couples TRBV19 to TRBJ2-7, with D perhaps TRBD1 (5 bases). Germline V gene lookup returns CDR1 LNHDA and CDR2 SQIVND (reference sequence). The germline V and J ends were trimmed by 5 bases and 2 bases, with 16 bases remaining between them. The CDR3 spans 15 residues. CDR3 protein: CASSDPGRATYEQYF. In DNA form, the CDR3 reads TGTGCCAGTAGTGATCCCGGCAGGGCGACCTACGAGCAGTACTTC.

The chain is built from TRBV27 and TRBJ1-1, with 12 bases aligning to TRBD1. J lost 6 bases, V lost 3 bases, and 11 bases had no gene match. Germline V CDR1 and CDR2: MNHEY, SMNVEV (reference sequence). The length of the CDR3 is 17 residues. The DNA for the CDR3 is TGTGCCAGCAGTTTGAGACGGGACAGGGGGCAGAAGTCTGAAGCTTTCTTT. It is translated as CASSLRRDRGQKSEAFF.

This chain uses TRBV7-3 with TRBJ2-3, with TRBD2 identical over 9 bases. V shed 6 bases, J shed 4 bases, and the junction held 8 bases outside the gene matches. The CDR3 has 15 amino acids. In germline, CDR1 is SGHTA, CDR2 FQGTGA. In DNA form, the CDR3 reads TGTGCCAGCAGTTATAGCGGGAGTCTCTCAGATACGCAGTATTTT. This codes for CASSYSGSLSDTQYF.